The present T cell receptor beta chain was sequenced within a study of blood T cells in healthy people across ages. Using a J-beta primer mix together with a sample-barcoded 5' primer, a second PCR was run for roughly 6 to 11 cycles. TCRdb itself ran the 5' RACE reads through MiXCR, one entry per CDR3 protein. The table lists approximately 800,000 distinct CDR3 sequences, roughly 50% of them singletons, with 20% to 25% in the top ten. This clonotype was counted many times. The V and J ends lost 3 bases and 2 bases, in that order; junction bases with no gene match: 4. Per the germline V gene, CDR1 is DFQATT and CDR2 is SNEGSKA (reference sequence). The CDR3 length is 15 residues.

This receptor was taken from a man aged 25 to 40 in good health. Sequences were obtained from blood. V is TRBV20-1 and J is TRBJ2-3; 11 bases are shared with TRBD2. Here the CDR3 reads CSASLTSGNTDTQYF. The CDR3 DNA sequence: TGCAGTGCTAGCCTGACTAGCGGGAACACAGATACGCAGTATTTT.